The 27 T cell receptor beta chains reported below all come from one sample, sequenced in a study of cytomegalovirus exposure and HLA in healthy donors (dated by TCRdb to about 2017). Libraries were built with the immunoSEQ multiplex PCR assay. For the multiplex PCR, a mixture combining 60 forward primers for TCR Vbeta segments and 13 reverse primers for TCR Jbeta segments was used. TCRdb's version of the immuneACCESS table is confined to in-frame rearrangements and falls short of the full clone set. An unresolved V gene accounts for under half of the shortfall where checked; the remainder is of unknown origin. The sample includes around 150,000 clones, with roughly 73% observed a single time. The ten largest account for roughly 5% of the sample. Sequencing input: PBMCs. The receptors originated from a male donor in good health and CMV-seronegative.

V usage is TRBV4-1 and J usage is TRBJ1-5; possibly TRBD1 for D (6 bases). CDR1 is MGHRA and CDR2 is YSYEKL in the germline V gene. Trimming took 2 bases from V and 3 from J, leaving 17 bases between them. The CDR3 extends over 17 amino acids. CDR3: CASSQPGGRGLNQPQHF. As DNA, the CDR3 is TGCGCCAGCAGCCAACCCGGGGGGCGGGGGCTCAATCAGCCCCAGCATTTT.

CDR3 nucleotide sequence: TGTGCCAGCAGCTTGAAGGGACAGTCCTACGAGCAGTACTTC. This gives the protein CASSLKGQSYEQYF. The gene calls are TRBV5-6 and TRBJ2-7, with TRBD1 matching 7 bases. This CDR3 spans 14 amino acids. After removal of 1 base from V and 1 base from J, the junction contained 2 bases not matched to a gene. The germline V gene has CDR1 SGHDT and CDR2 YYEEEE.

The gene calls are TRBV5-1 and TRBJ2-7; 10 nucleotides agree with TRBD1. The CDR3 is made up of 14 amino acids. Germline V lookup: CDR1 SGHRS, CDR2 YFSETQ. V was pared by 3 bases and J by 2 bases, with 2 bases of the junction left unmatched. The CDR3 region has the DNA TGCGCCAGCAGCTGGGACAGGGGCGCCTACGAGCAGTACTTC. Its protein is CASSWDRGAYEQYF.

V usage is TRBV6-6 and J usage is TRBJ1-1, with 10 bases identical to TRBD1. The length of the CDR3 is 13 residues. The V gene's germline CDR1 is MNHNY and CDR2 SVGAGI (reference sequence). V shed 6 bases and J 5 bases; nucleotides not matched to a gene: 3. The DNA for the CDR3 is TGTGCCAGCAGGGACAGGGGGGGTACTGAAGCTTTCTTT. It codes for CASRDRGGTEAFF.

This clone was recorded a few times. The genes are TRBV5-1 and TRBJ2-5; the D gene is possibly TRBD2 (6 bases). Trimming cost V 3 bases and J 3 bases, with 15 bases left between them. The CDR3 consists of 15 residues. Per the germline V gene, CDR1 is SGHRS and CDR2 is YFSETQ. CDR3 nucleotide sequence: TGCGCCAGCAGCTATCAGGCGGGACTGAAAGAGACCCAGTACTTC. Its translation is CASSYQAGLKETQYF.

This clone has a handful of counts. This CDR3 reads CASTPSLTEAFF. The CDR3 DNA sequence: TGTGCCAGCACCCCAAGCCTCACTGAAGCTTTCTTT. The chain links TRBV2 to TRBJ1-1; D not certain. The V end lost 7 bases, the J end lost 4 bases, and 10 bases lay between the germline ends. This CDR3 is built from 12 residues. Germline loops: CDR1 SNHLY, CDR2 FYNNEI.

This chain connects TRBV6-5 to TRBJ1-1; D gene ambiguous. The CDR3 contains 11 residues. Germline values: CDR1 MNHEY, CDR2 SVGAGI. Deletions cut 11 bases from V and 5 bases from J, with 12 bases between. Here the CDR3 DNA reads TGTGCCGTCCACAGAGGGACTGAAGCTTTCTTT. Translated: CAVHRGTEAFF.

As concerns this clone: One end of the junction does not line up with germline, which may come from a read error. The chain recombines TRBV7-8 with TRBJ1-5; no clear D. The CDR3 runs to 14 residues. The germline V gene encodes CDR1 SGHVS and CDR2 FQNEAQ. The CDR3 nucleotides are TGTGCCGGCAGCTTACGGGAAAGCAATCAGCCCCAGCATTTT. It specifies CAGSLRESNQPQHF.

This clone was observed once. The J gene is TRBJ2-7, the V gene TRBV27, with a tentative D call TRBD1 (5 bases). Germline V gene data show CDR1 as MNHEY and CDR2 as SMNVEV (reference sequence). The length of the CDR3 is 14 residues. V was trimmed by 2 bases and J by 5 bases, leaving 13 bases between them. The chain's CDR3 is CASSLSQGYDEQYF. DNA of the CDR3: TGTGCCAGCAGTTTAAGCCAGGGTTACGACGAGCAGTACTTC.

The chain combines TRBV4-1 with TRBJ1-3, with D possibly being TRBD1 (5 bases). The V gene lost 2 bases and the J gene lost 3 bases, with 11 bases spanning the gap. CDR3 size: 15 residues. Looked up from germline, CDR1 is MGHRA and CDR2 is YSYEKL. CDR3 amino acids: CASSQTQVLGNTIYF. The CDR3 nucleotides read TGCGCCAGCAGCCAAACACAGGTTCTTGGAAACACCATATATTTT.

The chain joins TRBV25-1 to TRBJ2-2; 8 nucleotides match TRBD2. There are 14 residues in the CDR3. The V gene's germline CDR1 is MGHDK and CDR2 SYGVNS. V dropped 8 bases and J dropped 5; count of bases not matched to a gene: 7. CDR3 in DNA: TGTGCCAGCGCCGGGGGGGCAGTAACCGGGGAGCTGTTTTTT. Its translation is CASAGGAVTGELFF.

The gene calls are TRBV25-1 and TRBJ2-5, with 10 bases aligning to TRBD1. The CDR3 is 16 amino acids. Germline assignment: CDR1 MGHDK and CDR2 SYGVNS. Trimming took 7 bases from V and 2 from J; bases not matched to a gene: 10. CDR3 in amino acids: CASKRGTDRGQETQYF. Here the CDR3 DNA reads TGTGCCAGCAAAAGGGGGACGGACAGGGGGCAAGAGACCCAGTACTTC. The full variable domain, completed using reference TRBV25-1 and TRBJ2-5, is EADIYQTPRYLVIGTGKKITLECSQTMGHDKMYWYQQDPGMELHLIHYSYGVNSTEKGDLSSESTVSRIRTEHFPLTLESARPSHTSQYLCASKRGTDRGQETQYFGPGTRLLVL.

V and J are TRBV5-1 and TRBJ2-5, with 10 positions matching TRBD2. The better agreement between TRBJ2-7 and the DNA end casts doubt on the J call. CDR3 length: 14 amino acids. Germline-derived CDR1 and CDR2 are SGHRS and YFSETQ. In DNA form, the CDR3 reads TGCGCCAGCAGCTTAGCCCTAGCGGGGGTCGAGCAGTACTTC. It translates to CASSLALAGVEQYF.

The CDR3 sequence is CAISEWVGGVSTEAFF. Written as DNA, the CDR3 is TGTGCCATCAGTGAGTGGGTTGGAGGGGTAAGCACTGAAGCTTTCTTT. The V call is TRBV10-3, the J call TRBJ1-1; D possibly corresponds to TRBD1 (5 bases). The CDR3 has 16 amino acids. Germline lookup yields CDR1 ENHRY and CDR2 SYGVKD. Trimming left V 1 base short and J 4 bases short, with 16 bases between.

V gene TRBV7-9 combines with J gene TRBJ1-3, with 7 bases fitting TRBD1. This CDR3 has 14 residues. V lost 4 bases, J lost 8 bases, and 8 bases stayed unmatched. CDR1 is SEHNR and CDR2 is FQNEAQ in the germline V gene (reference sequence). The CDR3 DNA reads as TGTGCCAGCAGCTCGACAGGGTTGGGGGACACCATATATTTT. This translates into CASSSTGLGDTIYF.

For the CDR3, the DNA is TGTGCCAGCAGCTTATTGTCAGGGCTCTCTGGAAACACCATATATTTT. Its protein is CASSLLSGLSGNTIYF. V gene TRBV7-6 combines with J gene TRBJ1-3, with D perhaps matching TRBD1 (5 bases). CDR3 size: 16 residues. The V end lost 2 bases, the J end lost 0 bases, and 11 bases lay between the germline ends. CDR1 and CDR2 (germline): SGHVS, FNYEAQ.

This chain connects TRBV6-6 to TRBJ1-2; D is unresolved. V lost 4 bases, J lost 2 bases, and 11 bases lay in between. CDR1 MNHNY and CDR2 SVGAGI come from the germline V gene (reference sequence). The CDR3 has 14 amino acids. CDR3 residues: CASSLNSVNYGYTF. CDR3 DNA: TGTGCCAGCAGTTTAAATTCAGTAAACTATGGCTACACCTTC.

This clone was seen a handful of times. This chain uses TRBV6-5 with TRBJ1-5; the D is unclear. CDR3 length: 14 amino acids. The V and J ends lost 2 bases and 2 bases respectively, with 7 bases between them. Per the germline V gene, CDR1 is MNHEY and CDR2 is SVGAGI. The chain's CDR3 is CASSYGQGNQPQHF. The CDR3 DNA follows: TGTGCCAGCAGTTACGGGCAGGGCAATCAGCCCCAGCATTTT.

This clone was counted between two and nine times. V is TRBV5-6 and J is TRBJ1-5, with D tentatively TRBD1 (5 bases). This CDR3 has 14 residues. The V end lost 2 bases, the J end lost 4 bases, and 10 bases lay between the germline ends. Germline V gene sequence: CDR1 SGHDT, CDR2 YYEEEE. The CDR3 region is CASSFSDRNQPQHF. Written as DNA, the CDR3 is TGTGCCAGCAGCTTCTCAGACAGAAATCAGCCCCAGCATTTT. The full variable domain, completed using reference TRBV5-6 and TRBJ1-5, is DAGVTQSPTHLIKTRGQQVTLRCSPKSGHDTVSWYQQALGQGPQFIFQYYEEEERQRGNFPDRFSGHQFPNYSSELNVNALLLGDSALYLCASSFSDRNQPQHFGDGTRLSIL.

V usage is TRBV9 and J usage is TRBJ1-3; maybe TRBD1 (6 bases). There are 17 residues in the CDR3. Trimming removed 0 bases at V and 0 bases at J, with 13 bases between. Germline CDR1 SGDLS, CDR2 YYNGEE. The CDR3 bases are TGTGCCAGCAGCGTAGCGGGAGGGGGTCTCTCTGGAAACACCATATATTTT. Translated: CASSVAGGGLSGNTIYF.

The chain employs TRBV7-9 and TRBJ2-3; TRBD2 might be the D (5 bases). Germline V CDR1 and CDR2: SEHNR, FQNEAQ (reference sequence). The CDR3 runs 14 residues. Trimming removed 6 bases from V and 2 bases from J, with 12 bases in between. This chain's CDR3 is CASRLGSNTDTQYF. Here the CDR3 DNA reads TGTGCCAGCAGACTAGGGTCTAACACAGATACGCAGTATTTT.

The chain carries TRBV5-6 and TRBJ1-2; 9 bases are shared with TRBD1. The CDR3 contains 13 residues. V lost 0 bases and J lost 12; bases outside the gene matches: 6. CDR1 is SGHDT, CDR2 YYEEEE, per germline. CDR3 nucleotide sequence: TGTGCCAGCAGCTTGGGGGGACAGGGTTTCCACACCTTC. Translating gives CASSLGGQGFHTF.

This clone was detected a few times. This chain uses TRBV28 with TRBJ2-5, with D uncertain. The DNA end is a closer match to TRBJ2-7, so the J assignment may be wrong. Germline assignment: CDR1 MDHEN and CDR2 SYDVKM. The CDR3 extends over 10 amino acids. CDR3 region: CASSDYEQYF. DNA of the CDR3: TGTGCCAGCAGCGACTACGAGCAGTACTTC.

The chain combines TRBV6-1 with TRBJ2-7; 8 positions match TRBD1. The CDR3 is 15 residues long. Germline V lookup: CDR1 MNHNS, CDR2 SASEGT. V lost 1 base, J lost 2 bases, and 4 bases stayed unmatched. The DNA of the CDR3 is TGTGCCAGCAGTGAAGTTATGGACAGGGCCTACGAGCAGTACTTC. Translation gives CASSEVMDRAYEQYF.

The sample holds a few counts of this clone. CDR3 amino acids: CAWRVSRVRNTEAFF. Here the CDR3 DNA reads TGTGCCTGGAGAGTAAGCAGGGTGAGGAACACTGAAGCTTTCTTT. The chain couples TRBV30 to TRBJ1-1; maybe TRBD1 (5 bases). The CDR3 totals 15 residues. Trimming removed 3 bases at V and 1 base at J, with 15 bases between. The V gene's germline CDR1 is GTSNPN and CDR2 SVGIG (reference sequence).

The V and J genes are TRBV5-6 and TRBJ2-4; D remains ambiguous. Trimming stripped 4 bases from V and 6 bases from J, with 11 bases between. This CDR3 contains 13 residues. Germline-derived CDR1 and CDR2 are SGHDT and YYEEEE. The CDR3 reads CASSPLSLNIQYF. For the CDR3, the DNA is TGTGCCAGCAGCCCCCTTAGCCTAAACATTCAGTACTTC.

The V gene is TRBV25-1, the J gene TRBJ2-7; 10 bases map to TRBD2. The junction had 7 bases not matched to a gene; V was cut back by 3 bases and J by 2 bases. The CDR3 runs to 16 residues. CDR1 is MGHDK, CDR2 SYGVNS, per germline. For the CDR3, the DNA is TGTGCCAGCAGTGATCGGTCTAGCGGGAGTCCCTACGAGCAGTACTTC. Amino acids: CASSDRSSGSPYEQYF.